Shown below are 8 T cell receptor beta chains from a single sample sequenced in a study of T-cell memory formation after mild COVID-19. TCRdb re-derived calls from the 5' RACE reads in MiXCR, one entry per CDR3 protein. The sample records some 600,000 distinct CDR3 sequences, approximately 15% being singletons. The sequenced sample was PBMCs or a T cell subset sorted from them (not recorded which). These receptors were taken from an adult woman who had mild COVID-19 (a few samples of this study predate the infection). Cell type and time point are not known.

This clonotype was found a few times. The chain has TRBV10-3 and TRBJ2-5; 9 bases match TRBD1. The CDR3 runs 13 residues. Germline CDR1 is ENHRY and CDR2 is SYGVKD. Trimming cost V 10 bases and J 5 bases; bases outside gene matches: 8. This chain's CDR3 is CATGQGSRETQYF. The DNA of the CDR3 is TGTGCCACAGGACAGGGGTCGAGGGAGACCCAGTACTTC.

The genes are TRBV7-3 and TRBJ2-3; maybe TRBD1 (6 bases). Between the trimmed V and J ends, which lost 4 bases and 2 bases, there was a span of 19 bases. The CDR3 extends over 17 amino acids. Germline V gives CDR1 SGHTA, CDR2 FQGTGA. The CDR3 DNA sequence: TGTGCCAGCAGCTCAAACACGGGGATGGGGGCCACAGATACGCAGTATTTT. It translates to CASSSNTGMGATDTQYF.

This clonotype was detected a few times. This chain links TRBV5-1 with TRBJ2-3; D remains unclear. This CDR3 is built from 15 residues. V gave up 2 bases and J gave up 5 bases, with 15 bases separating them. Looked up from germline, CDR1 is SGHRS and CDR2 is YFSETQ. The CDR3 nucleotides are TGCGCCAGCAGCTTAGGAGAGTCGAAGGGAGATACGCAGTATTTT. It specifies CASSLGESKGDTQYF.

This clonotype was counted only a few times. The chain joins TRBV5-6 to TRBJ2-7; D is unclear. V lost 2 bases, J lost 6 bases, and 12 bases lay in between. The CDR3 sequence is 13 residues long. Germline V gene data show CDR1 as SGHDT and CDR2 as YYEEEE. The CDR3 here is CASSFSFLGEQYF. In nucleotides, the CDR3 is TGTGCCAGCAGCTTTTCTTTTCTAGGCGAGCAGTACTTC.

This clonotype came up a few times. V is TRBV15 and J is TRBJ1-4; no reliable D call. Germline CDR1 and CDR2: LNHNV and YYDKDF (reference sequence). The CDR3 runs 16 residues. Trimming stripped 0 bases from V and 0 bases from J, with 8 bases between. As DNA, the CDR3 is TGTGCCACCAGCAGAGAGTTAAGAACAACTAATGAAAAACTGTTTTTT. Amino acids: CATSRELRTTNEKLFF.

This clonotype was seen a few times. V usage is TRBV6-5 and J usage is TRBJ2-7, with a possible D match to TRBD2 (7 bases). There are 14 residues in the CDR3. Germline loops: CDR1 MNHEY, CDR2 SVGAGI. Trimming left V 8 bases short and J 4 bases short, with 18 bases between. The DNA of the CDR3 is TGTGCCAGCCAAGCGGCGGGGGCCAAGTACGAGCAGTACTTC. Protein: CASQAAGAKYEQYF.

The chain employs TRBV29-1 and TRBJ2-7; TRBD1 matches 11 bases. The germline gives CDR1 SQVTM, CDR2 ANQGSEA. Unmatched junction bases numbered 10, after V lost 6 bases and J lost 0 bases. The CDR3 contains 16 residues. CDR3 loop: CSVAGTGGSLSYEQYF. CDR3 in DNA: TGCAGCGTCGCCGGGACAGGGGGTTCCCTCTCCTACGAGCAGTACTTC.

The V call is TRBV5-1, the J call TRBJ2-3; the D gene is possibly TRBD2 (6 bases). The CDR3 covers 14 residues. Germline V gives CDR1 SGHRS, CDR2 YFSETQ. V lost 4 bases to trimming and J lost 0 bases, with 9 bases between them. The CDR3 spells CASSAGTSTDTQYF. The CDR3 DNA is TGCGCCAGCAGCGCGGGGACCAGCACAGATACGCAGTATTTT.